The following is a T cell receptor beta chain sequence with its context. What it binds is not known. The data derive from a study of cytomegalovirus exposure and HLA in healthy donors. General study findings and limits: Most TCR sequences were uncommon, yet certain public TCRs appeared in many donors. Later, an analysis found that TCR clusters from the first cohort tended to co-occur in the 120 or so validation repertoires. The listing of 150 to 200 TCR beta chains classed them as cytomegalovirus-associated.

The method was immunoSEQ multiplex PCR; TCRdb's version includes in-frame clones alone and lacks a portion of them. The sample holds hundreds of thousands of clones, around nine tenths seen once. The V and J ends lost 8 bases and 4 bases respectively, with 8 bases between them. The CDR3 spans 11 residues. CDR1 and CDR2 from the germline V gene are MNHEY and SMNVEV (reference sequence). The source material was PBMCs. J is TRBJ1-1 and V is TRBV27, with D perhaps matching TRBD1 (5 bases). This receptor was identified in a man aged 18-30 years in good health and CMV-seronegative. The CDR3 spells CASLGGTEAFF. As DNA, the CDR3 is TGTGCCAGCCTGGGGGGCACTGAAGCTTTCTTT.